A selection of T cell receptor beta chains follows, all from one sample in a study of blood T cell repertoires in COVID-19. Repertoires were generated with immunoSEQ multiplex PCR, while TCRdb's copy carries only in-frame clones and drops some. The sample lists over 200,000 clones; approximately 91% were seen once. Sequenced material: PBMCs or T cells enriched from blood (not recorded which). These TCRs come from a human donor in a cohort exposed to, infected with or recovered from COVID-19 (not recorded which). The donor label of this sample is uncertain. Each CDR3 is given with its conserved first and last residue. The D gene is left open where the match is weak.

v_call	j_call	d_call	cdr3_aa	cdr3_nt
TRBV5-1	TRBJ1-2	TRBD1	CASSFSGTGYYGYTF	TGCGCCAGCAGCTTTTCAGGGACAGGGTACTATGGCTACACCTTC
TRBV2	TRBJ1-2	NA	CASSEALGGYTF	TGTGCCAGCAGTGAGGCGCTCGGGGGCTACACCTTC
TRBV9	TRBJ1-1	NA	CASSVEGESAEAFF	TGTGCCAGCAGCGTAGAGGGGGAGAGCGCTGAAGCTTTCTTT
TRBV7-2	TRBJ1-5	NA	CASSRGGPSGQPQHF	TGTGCCAGCAGCCGGGGGGGGCCGTCGGGTCAGCCCCAGCATTTT
TRBV3-1/TRBV3-2	TRBJ2-5	TRBD2	CASSQEGGAETQYF	TGTGCCAGCAGCCAAGAGGGAGGGGCCGAGACCCAGTACTTC
TRBV9	TRBJ2-3	NA	CASSVEGLGTDTQYF	TGTGCCAGCAGCGTAGAGGGGCTGGGCACAGATACGCAGTATTTT
TRBV27	TRBJ1-2	NA	CASRSPQTANYGYTF	TGTGCCAGCAGGAGCCCCCAGACAGCAAACTATGGCTACACCTTC
TRBV2	TRBJ2-7	TRBD2	CATGGIYEQYF	TGTGCCACGGGGGGGATTTACGAGCAGTACTTC
TRBV10-3	TRBJ1-3	NA	CAISGGGISGNTIYF	TGTGCCATCAGTGGGGGGGGCATCTCTGGAAACACCATATATTTT
TRBV12-5	TRBJ1-1	NA	CASGFYLTEAFF	TGTGCTAGTGGTTTTTATCTGACTGAAGCTTTCTTT